This T cell receptor beta chain was sequenced in a study of technical replicates of blood from several donors. Trimming removed 5 bases at V and 4 bases at J, with 9 bases between. The CDR3 runs 14 residues. Germline-derived CDR1 and CDR2 are MNHEY and SMNVEV (reference sequence). The method was immunoSEQ multiplex PCR; TCRdb's version includes in-frame clones alone and lacks a portion of them. The sample shows around 60,000 clones, around 92% of them seen only once. Sequenced input: PBMCs. This chain links TRBV27 with TRBJ1-6; D remains unclear. The TCR comes from a human donor in good health. Some clones in this sample may be carry-over from other donors' samples. CDR3 sequence: CASSPGKYNSPLHF. The DNA for the CDR3 is TGTGCCAGCAGTCCAGGAAAGTATAATTCACCCCTCCACTTT.